Listed below are T cell receptor beta chains from one sample, sequenced in a study of regulatory T cells in long-lasting Graves disease. TCRdb re-called the multiplex PCR reads with MiXCR, one entry per CDR3 protein. The data contain roughly 450,000 distinct CDR3 sequences, around 20% of them singletons. The sequencing here drew on peripheral blood mononuclear cells (PBMCs), taken when the disease was refractory, from a patient treated with antithyroid drugs. All receptors come from a female donor with Graves disease. The CDR3 runs from the conserved cysteine through the conserved F or W. D genes are given only for firm matches. Clone size is not always given. Where it is, it says once, few, many or a class for expanded clones.

. TRBJ1-1 . TRBV7-8 TGTGCCAGCAGCCCCACCGGATATGAGGGTGAAGCTTTCTTT CASSPTGYEGEAFF
once TRBJ2-5 TRBD2 TRBV6-4 TGTGCCAGCGGTTCAATAGCGGGAGCCGAAGAGACCCAGTACTTC CASGSIAGAEETQYF
. TRBJ2-2 TRBD1 TRBV6-1 TGCGCCAGCAGTGCCACAGGGGGCGGCAAGACCGGGGAGCTGTTTTTT CASSATGGGKTGELFF
. TRBJ2-3 TRBD2 TRBV20-1 TGCAGTGCTAGAGTTCTAGCGGGAGCAGATACGCAGTATTTT CSARVLAGADTQYF
few TRBJ1-2 TRBD1 TRBV20-1 TGCAGGCCGGGACAGTCCTATGGCTACACCTTC CRPGQSYGYTF
. TRBJ2-7 . TRBV18 TGTGCCAGCTCAGGAAGTTCTGTCGAGCAGTACTTC CASSGSSVEQYF
. TRBJ2-1 . TRBV15 TGTGCCACCAGCACCGACGGGGAGATTTGGAGTTACAATGAGCAGTTCTTC CATSTDGEIWSYNEQFF
many TRBJ1-1 . TRBV6-1 TGTGCCAGCACGCGGCGAGCTGCCAGCAACACTGAAGCTTTCTTT CASTRRAASNTEAFF
many TRBJ2-1 . TRBV12-3/TRBV12-4 TGTGCCAGCAGCCTCGGGGATAATGAGCAGTTCTTC CASSLGDNEQFF
many TRBJ1-2 . TRBV2 TGTGCCAGCAGAGCAGCACCAGGGTTAGGCTACACCTTC CASRAAPGLGYTF
many TRBJ2-7 . TRBV28 TGTGCCTCATTCTCACATTCCTACGAGCAGTACTTC CASFSHSYEQYF
few TRBJ1-1 . TRBV20-1 TGCAGTGCTAGATTACCAAGGGGACCCAGGGGTATTTACACTGAAGCTTTCTTT CSARLPRGPRGIYTEAFF
. TRBJ1-5 . TRBV10-2 TGCGCCAGCAGCAAACCCGGGGAACAGCCCCAGCATTTT CASSKPGEQPQHF
few TRBJ1-1 . TRBV7-9 TGTGCCAGCACCAAGGGGCCAAGCAACACTGAAGCTTTCTTT CASTKGPSNTEAFF
. TRBJ2-5 . TRBV20-1 TGCAGTGCTAGAGATGGGTCAGGGGTCGGAGAGACCCAGTACTTC CSARDGSGVGETQYF
. TRBJ1-5 TRBD1 TRBV19 TGTGCCAGTAGTTGGGACAGAGGCAATCAGCCCCAGCATTTT CASSWDRGNQPQHF
many TRBJ2-7 . TRBV11-2 TGTGCCAGCAGCTTAGAACAGGGACCCTACGAGCAGTACTTC CASSLEQGPYEQYF
. TRBJ2-2 . TRBV3-1 TGTGCCAGCAGCCAAGATAGGGTCGGGAATCCCGGGGAGCTGTTTTTT CASSQDRVGNPGELFF
. TRBJ2-1 . TRBV11-2 TGTGCCAGCAGCTTAGGGACTATCGTGAATGAGCAGTTCTTC CASSLGTIVNEQFF
many TRBJ2-5 . TRBV6-1 TGTGCCAGCACCTATGGCGGAACATCAGAGACCCAGTACTTC CASTYGGTSETQYF
many TRBJ2-7 . TRBV12-3/TRBV12-4 TGTGCCAGCAGTTTGACCGAGGGAGGTTTGAACGAGCAGTACTTC CASSLTEGGLNEQYF
many TRBJ2-7 TRBD1 TRBV6-1 TGTGCCAGCCAAAGGACAGGGGGTTACGAGCAGTACTTC CASQRTGGYEQYF
few TRBJ1-4 . TRBV10-3 TGTGCCATCATGAATGGTTCGGAACTGTTTTTT CAIMNGSELFF
many TRBJ2-6 TRBD1 TRBV28 TGTGCCAGCAGCCAGACAGGGTCTGGGGCCAACGTCCTGACTTTC CASSQTGSGANVLTF
. TRBJ1-2 . TRBV4-1 TGCGCCAGCAGCCGACTTCCAGGGTTTTACTATGGCTACACCTTC CASSRLPGFYYGYTF
many TRBJ1-6 . TRBV20-1 TGCAGTGCTAGAGTCCCTGGGGGGCATTCACCCCTCCACTTT CSARVPGGHSPLHF
. TRBJ2-6 . TRBV20-1 TGCAGTGCTAGACCTTCTGGGGCCAACGTCCTGACTTTC CSARPSGANVLTF
. TRBJ2-7 TRBD1 TRBV20-1 TGCAGTGCTAAAAACCCGGGACAGGGGACCTACGAGCAGTACTTC CSAKNPGQGTYEQYF
few TRBJ2-2 TRBD2 TRBV20-1 TGCAGTGCTAGGTTGGGACTAGCGGGACCGAACACCGGGGAGCTGTTTTTT CSARLGLAGPNTGELFF
few TRBJ1-1 . TRBV5-1 TGCGCCAGCAGCCCGGATGGGGGCGGATACACTGAAGCTTTCTTT CASSPDGGGYTEAFF
. TRBJ2-7 TRBD2 TRBV20-1 TGCAGTGCTAGAGGCGGGGGGGAAGACAGGGATACCTACGAGCAGTACTTC CSARGGGEDRDTYEQYF